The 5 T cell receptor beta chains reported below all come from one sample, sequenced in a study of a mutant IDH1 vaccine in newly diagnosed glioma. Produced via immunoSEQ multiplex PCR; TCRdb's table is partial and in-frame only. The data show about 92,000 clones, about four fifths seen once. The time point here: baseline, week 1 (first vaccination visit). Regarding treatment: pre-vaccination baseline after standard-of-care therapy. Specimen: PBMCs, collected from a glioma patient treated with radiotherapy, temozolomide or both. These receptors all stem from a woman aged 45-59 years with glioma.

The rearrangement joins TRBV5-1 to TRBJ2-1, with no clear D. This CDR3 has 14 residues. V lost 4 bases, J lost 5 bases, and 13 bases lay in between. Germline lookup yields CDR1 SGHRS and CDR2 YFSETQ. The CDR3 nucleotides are TGCGCCAGCAGCGTAAAACGCGGTCACAATGAGCAGTTCTTC. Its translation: CASSVKRGHNEQFF.

DNA of the CDR3: TGCGCCAGCAGCCAAGGACCCGCGCTCGTAACTGAAGCTTTCTTT. It is translated as CASSQGPALVTEAFF. The rearrangement uses TRBV4-1 and TRBJ1-1, with no clear D. Trimming left V 1 base short and J 5 bases short, with 14 bases between. Per the germline V gene, CDR1 is MGHRA and CDR2 is YSYEKL. The CDR3 is 15 amino acids.

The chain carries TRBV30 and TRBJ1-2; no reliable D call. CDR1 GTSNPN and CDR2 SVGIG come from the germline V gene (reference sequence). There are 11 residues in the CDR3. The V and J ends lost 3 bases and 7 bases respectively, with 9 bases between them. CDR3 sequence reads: CAWSEPFGYTF. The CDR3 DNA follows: TGTGCCTGGAGCGAGCCCTTTGGCTACACCTTC.

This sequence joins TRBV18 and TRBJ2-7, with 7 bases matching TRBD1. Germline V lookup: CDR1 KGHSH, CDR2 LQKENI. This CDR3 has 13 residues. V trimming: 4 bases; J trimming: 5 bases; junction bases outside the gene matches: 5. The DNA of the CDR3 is TGTGCCAGCTCACGGGATCAGGGGGACGAGCAGTACTTC. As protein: CASSRDQGDEQYF.

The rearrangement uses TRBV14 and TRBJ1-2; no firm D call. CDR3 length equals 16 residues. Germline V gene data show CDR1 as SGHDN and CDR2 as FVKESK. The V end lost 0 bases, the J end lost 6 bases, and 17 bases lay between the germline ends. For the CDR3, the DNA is TGTGCCAGCAGCCAAGATGCAGGAGCCCTCTTCAATGGCTACACCTTC. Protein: CASSQDAGALFNGYTF.